A selection of T cell receptor beta chains follows, all from one sample in a study of OX40 agonist ivuxolimab in advanced cancers. Profiling relied on immunoSEQ multiplex PCR, and the TCRdb table lists in-frame clones only, not all of them. The sample carries around 55,000 clones, roughly nine tenths recorded once. The material sequenced was CD4+ or CD8+ T cells sorted from blood, taken in a trial of the OX40 agonist ivuxolimab. The receptor source for this set is an adult with an advanced solid tumor such as melanoma, head and neck, liver or kidney cancer. Both conserved end residues are part of each CDR3. The D gene is left open where the match is weak. Only part of the rows carry a size: once, few, many, or a class if the clone is expanded.

d_call j_call clone_size cdr3_length v_call cdr3_nt cdr3_aa
NA TRBJ1-2 NA 14 TRBV4-1 TGCGCCAGCAGCCCAGAGAGGCAGGGCTATGGCTACACCTTC CASSPERQGYGYTF
NA TRBJ1-1 once 11 TRBV30 TGTGCCCGGGGGGGAGCCACTGAAGCTTTCTTT CARGGATEAFF
TRBD2 TRBJ2-3 NA 15 TRBV7-3 TGTGCCAGCAGCCAAACTAGCGCGGGGACAGATACGCAGTATTTT CASSQTSAGTDTQYF
NA TRBJ2-1 large 13 TRBV6-5 TGTGCCAGCAGTTCTGGGCTGCGCGGTGAGCAGTTCTTC CASSSGLRGEQFF
NA TRBJ2-1 NA 14 TRBV30 TGTGCCTCCTCCGGGGAGTCCTTCTACAATGAGCAGTTCTTC CASSGESFYNEQFF
NA TRBJ2-2 NA 15 TRBV5-1 TGCGCCAGCAGAAAGGGGGAGCAGAACACCGGGGAGCTGTTTTTT CASRKGEQNTGELFF
NA TRBJ2-7 NA 15 TRBV6-1 TGTGCCAGCAGTTTCCTTGAACGGGCTTCCTACGAGCAGTACTTC CASSFLERASYEQYF
TRBD2 TRBJ2-2 NA 16 TRBV5-3 TGTGCCAGGAAGACTAGCCACCGGAACAACACCGGGGAGCTGTTTTTT CARKTSHRNNTGELFF
TRBD2 TRBJ2-1 NA 15 TRBV28 TGTGCCAGCAGTGTGAGCGGGAGAGGTCCCAATGAGCAGTTCTTC CASSVSGRGPNEQFF
NA TRBJ2-3 NA 14 TRBV28 TGTGCCAGCACTTGCGGTCCTCCGAAAGATACGCAGTATTTT CASTCGPPKDTQYF
NA TRBJ1-5 NA 15 TRBV4-3 TGCGCCAGCAGCCAAGATAGGTTAGGGTCTCAGCCCCAGCATTTT CASSQDRLGSQPQHF
TRBD2 TRBJ2-7 NA 13 TRBV10-2 TGCGCCAGCGGGTCGGGAGGTGGGTACGAGCAGTACTTC CASGSGGGYEQYF
NA TRBJ1-2 NA 12 TRBV2 TGTGCCACAACCGGGACTGGCTATGGCTACACCTTC CATTGTGYGYTF
NA TRBJ2-3 NA 14 TRBV25-1 TGTGCCAGCAGTGCAGGGTATAACACAGATACGCAGTATTTT CASSAGYNTDTQYF
NA TRBJ2-1 NA 15 TRBV6-5 TGTGCCAGCAGTCCAAGGTTCCTAGCGTTCTATGAGCAGTTCTTC CASSPRFLAFYEQFF
NA TRBJ2-7 once 13 TRBV5-1 TGCGCCAGCTCCGAGGGGGGTCCCTACGAGCAGTACTTC CASSEGGPYEQYF
TRBD1 TRBJ1-1 NA 16 TRBV6-5 TGTGCCAGCAGTTATGGAAACGGGGACAGGAACACTGAAGCTTTCTTT CASSYGNGDRNTEAFF
NA TRBJ2-2 few 14 TRBV19 TGTGCCAGTAGTATCAACAGCCCCACCGGGGAGCTGTTTTTT CASSINSPTGELFF
NA TRBJ2-2 NA 14 TRBV6-5 TGTGCCAGCAGCTTCGCCTTGGGGACCGGGGAGCTGTTTTTT CASSFALGTGELFF
NA TRBJ1-1 NA 13 TRBV9 TGTGCCAGCAGCCCCCTTATGAACACTGAAGCTTTCTTT CASSPLMNTEAFF
TRBD1 TRBJ2-7 once 16 TRBV13 TGTGCCAGCAGCCACACTTTGGGACAGGGCGCCCTCGAGCAGTACTTC CASSHTLGQGALEQYF
NA TRBJ2-7 NA 14 TRBV19 TGTGCCAGTAGTATAGGCCCAGGGGCCTACGAGCAGTACTTC CASSIGPGAYEQYF
TRBD2 TRBJ2-1 once 15 TRBV5-4 TGTGCCAGCAGCTTCAAGCGGGAGCAATACAATGAGCAGTTCTTC CASSFKREQYNEQFF
NA TRBJ1-3 NA 17 TRBV4-2 TGTGCCAGCAGCCATCCCCAACTTGTCAGCTCTGGAAACACCATATATTTT CASSHPQLVSSGNTIYF
TRBD2 TRBJ2-3 NA 15 TRBV19 TGTGCCAGTAGTATTGGGACTAGCGACGCCGATACGCAGTATTTT CASSIGTSDADTQYF
TRBD1 TRBJ2-5 NA 17 TRBV5-6 TGTGCCAGCAGCTCCGGGACAGGGGGAATGTACCAAGAGACCCAGTACTTC CASSSGTGGMYQETQYF
TRBD1 TRBJ1-1 NA 14 TRBV28 TGTGCCAGCAGTTTCAGGGGGCATTCGGTTGAAGCTTTCTTT CASSFRGHSVEAFF
TRBD1 TRBJ1-5 once 20 TRBV28 TGTGCCAGCAGTTATCCCGGGACAGGGGTGACTTTGCTACTCAATCAGCCCCAGCATTTT CASSYPGTGVTLLLNQPQHF
NA TRBJ2-4 NA 13 TRBV6-6 TGTGCCAGCGGCTCTGCAGCCAAAAACATTCAGTACTTC CASGSAAKNIQYF
TRBD2 TRBJ2-7 NA 17 TRBV28 TGTGCCAGCAGTTTATATCGGGGAGGGATCGATGGGTACGAGCAGTACTTC CASSLYRGGIDGYEQYF
NA TRBJ2-7 NA 12 TRBV29-1 TGCAGCGTAAGGGGGGATCGGAACGAGCAGTACTTC CSVRGDRNEQYF
TRBD1 TRBJ1-1 NA 14 TRBV6-5 TGTGCCAGCAGTGGGGACAGCACCTACACTGAAGCTTTCTTT CASSGDSTYTEAFF
NA TRBJ1-1 NA 10 TRBV6-1 TGTGCCAGCAAAAACACTGAAGCTTTCTTT CASKNTEAFF
TRBD2 TRBJ2-1 NA 17 TRBV5-1 TGCGCCAGCAGCTTGAGGTCTAGCGGGAGGGCTCATAGTGAGCAGTTCTTC CASSLRSSGRAHSEQFF
TRBD2 TRBJ2-3 NA 15 TRBV2 TGTGCCACCAGAGGGACTAGCAGTAGCACAGATACGCAGTATTTT CATRGTSSSTDTQYF
NA TRBJ2-6 NA 14 TRBV19 TGTGCCAGTAGGGGCTTCTCTGGGGCCAACGTCCTGACTTTC CASRGFSGANVLTF
NA TRBJ1-1 NA 11 TRBV5-6 TGTGCCAGCAGCTTGGCTACTGAAGCTTTCTTT CASSLATEAFF
NA TRBJ2-3 NA 14 TRBV28 TGTGCCAGCAGTTTCTCGGCCAGCACAGATACGCAGTATTTT CASSFSASTDTQYF
NA TRBJ2-5 few 13 TRBV19 TGTGCCAGTAGTACCCGGGGCCAAGAGACCCAGTACTTC CASSTRGQETQYF
NA TRBJ2-3 NA 14 TRBV7-9 TGTGCCAGCAGCCCCCCAGCGGAGAGAGATACGCAGTATTTT CASSPPAERDTQYF
NA TRBJ2-7 NA 13 TRBV28 TGTGCCAGCAGGCGGACATCCTCCTACGAGCAGTACTTC CASRRTSSYEQYF
TRBD1 TRBJ1-1 NA 14 TRBV4-1 TGCGCCAGCAGCCATTACAGGGGTGACACTGAAGCTTTCTTT CASSHYRGDTEAFF
NA TRBJ2-1 NA 17 TRBV7-8 TGTGCCAGCAGCCCCCGAGGACTGGGTAAAGGCCTCCGGGAGCAGTTCTTC CASSPRGLGKGLREQFF
NA TRBJ2-1 NA 16 TRBV6-6 TGTGCCAGCTTAGGGGACCGGCCAGGGGCCGTCAATGAGCAGTTCTTC CASLGDRPGAVNEQFF
NA TRBJ2-1 once 13 TRBV7-9 TGTGCCAGCAGGCCGGGACATCGCAATGAGCAGTTCTTC CASRPGHRNEQFF
NA TRBJ2-1 NA 15 TRBV29-1 TGCAGCGTTGAAGATTACCTAGGGGGCTACAATGAGCAGTTCTTC CSVEDYLGGYNEQFF
TRBD2 TRBJ2-4 once 15 TRBV28 TGTGCCAGCAGTTCCAGGGTGCCAGGGAGGGACATTCAGTACTTC CASSSRVPGRDIQYF
NA TRBJ2-1 NA 15 TRBV7-9 TGTGCCAGCAGCTTGATGCTGAGGGCACGGAATGAGCAGTTCTTC CASSLMLRARNEQFF
TRBD2 TRBJ2-1 NA 16 TRBV9 TGTGCCAGCAGCCCGCGACTAGCGGGAGACTACAATGAGCAGTTCTTC CASSPRLAGDYNEQFF